This T cell receptor beta chain was captured in a study of OX40 agonist ivuxolimab in advanced cancers. The overall study: The patients got ivuxolimab, which is an agonistic anti-OX40 (CD134) antibody. Each dose-escalation patient presented with hepatocellular carcinoma, melanoma, renal cell or head and neck cancer. Study-wide results and caveats: Fewer expanded clones were found on average in CD4+ than in CD8+ T cells.

Between the trimmed V and J ends, which lost 2 bases and 9 bases, there was a span of 8 bases. CDR1 is MNHEY, CDR2 SMNVEV, per germline (reference sequence). There are 12 residues in the CDR3. Autoimmune disease history or systemic immunosuppression disqualified patients. This table comes from immunoSEQ multiplex PCR, and its TCRdb copy is limited to in-frame clones, with some not included. Of 15,000 or so clones listed, roughly 87% are singletons. This clone was seen a single time. Its target is not known. This receptor was identified in an adult with an advanced solid tumor such as melanoma, head and neck, liver or kidney cancer. The gene calls are TRBV27 and TRBJ2-1, with a possible D match to TRBD1 (6 bases). Specimen: CD4+ or CD8+ T cells sorted from blood, collected in a trial of the OX40 agonist ivuxolimab. The chain's CDR3 is CASSLQGSEQFF. The CDR3 DNA sequence: TGTGCCAGCAGTTTACAGGGGAGTGAGCAGTTCTTC.